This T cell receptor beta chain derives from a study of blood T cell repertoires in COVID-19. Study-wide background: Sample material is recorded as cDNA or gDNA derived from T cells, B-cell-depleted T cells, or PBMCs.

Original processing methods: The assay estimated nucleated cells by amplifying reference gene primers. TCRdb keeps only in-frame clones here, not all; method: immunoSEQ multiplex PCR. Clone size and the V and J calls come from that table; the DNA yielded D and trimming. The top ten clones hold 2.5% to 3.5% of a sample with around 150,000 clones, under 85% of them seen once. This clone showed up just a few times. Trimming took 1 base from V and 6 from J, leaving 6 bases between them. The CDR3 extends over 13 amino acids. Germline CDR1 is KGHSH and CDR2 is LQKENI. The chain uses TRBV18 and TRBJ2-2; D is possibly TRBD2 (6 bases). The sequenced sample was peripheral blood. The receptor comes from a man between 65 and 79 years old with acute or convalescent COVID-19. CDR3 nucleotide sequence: TGTGCCAGCTCACCACGCGGGGCCGGGGAGCTGTTTTTT. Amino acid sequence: CASSPRGAGELFF.